A single sample gave rise to the 18 T cell receptor beta chains below, sequenced in a study of T cells in Graves' hyperthyroidism and ophthalmopathy. Using RNA transcripts as the source, TCR beta CDR3 regions were amplified. HTBI primers were the set used in a first-round RT-PCR of the TCR CDR3. TCRdb ran MiXCR on the multiplex PCR reads and lists one entry per CDR3 protein. The sample includes approximately 630,000 distinct CDR3 sequences, 16% of them seen just once. The sample was blood. These receptors came from a woman aged 25 to 39 with Graves' hyperthyroidism.

This clonotype was picked up many times. The chain uses TRBV6-1 and TRBJ1-1; possibly TRBD1 for D (5 bases). Germline-derived CDR1 and CDR2 are MNHNS and SASEGT. This CDR3 comprises 13 residues. Trimming removed 3 bases at V and 6 bases at J, with 11 bases between. In DNA form, the CDR3 reads TGTGCCAGCAGTGATTGGGCAGGGCCTGAAGCTTTCTTT. It encodes CASSDWAGPEAFF.

This clonotype was picked up many times. This chain links TRBV3-1 with TRBJ2-3; 7 bases map to TRBD1. The CDR3 has 18 residues. J gave up 2 bases and V 0 bases, and 11 bases lay outside the gene matches. Per germline, CDR1 LGHDT and CDR2 YNNKEL (reference sequence). Here the CDR3 reads CASSQDLGRTGDTDTQYF. The DNA of the CDR3 is TGTGCCAGCAGCCAAGATCTAGGACGGACAGGAGACACAGATACGCAGTATTTT.

The genes are TRBV9 and TRBJ1-5; D possibly corresponds to TRBD1 (5 bases). This CDR3 contains 15 residues. Trimming left V 0 bases short and J 7 bases short, with 14 bases between. Looked up from germline, CDR1 is SGDLS and CDR2 is YYNGEE. CDR3 sequence reads: CASSVDWGGRQPQHF. CDR3 nucleotide sequence: TGTGCCAGCAGCGTAGATTGGGGGGGGAGACAGCCCCAGCATTTT.

This clonotype was seen many times. The chain carries TRBV28 and TRBJ2-1; 9 bases align to TRBD2. The germline V gene has CDR1 MDHEN and CDR2 SYDVKM. This CDR3 contains 16 residues. Trimming at V came to 1 base and at J to 7 bases, leaving 8 bases not matched to a gene. CDR3: CASSLSSAGGYNEQFF. CDR3 DNA sequence: TGTGCCAGCAGTTTATCCTCCGCGGGAGGGTATAATGAGCAGTTCTTC.

This clonotype has at least ten counts. The CDR3, as DNA: TGTGCCTGGGATTCATTCCGGGCCCTCCACTTT. Encoded protein: CAWDSFRALHF. The V and J genes are TRBV30 and TRBJ1-6, with unresolved D. V was trimmed by 5 bases and J by 14 bases, leaving 13 bases between them. The CDR3 has 11 residues. Per germline, CDR1 GTSNPN and CDR2 SVGIG (reference sequence).

This clonotype was seen a handful of times. V gene TRBV7-6 combines with J gene TRBJ2-7; the D gene is possibly TRBD2 (6 bases). Per the germline V gene, CDR1 is SGHVS and CDR2 is FNYEAQ. V was cut by 4 bases and J by 7 bases, with 17 bases left in between. The CDR3 sequence is 14 residues long. The DNA for the CDR3 is TGTGCCAGCAGCTCCGGGGACTCCCCATCGGAGCAGTACTTC. The encoded protein is CASSSGDSPSEQYF.

This clonotype came up many times. The J gene is TRBJ2-1, the V gene TRBV11-3; D is undetermined. Trimming removed 5 bases at V and 5 bases at J, with 13 bases between. The CDR3 has 14 residues. CDR1 SGHNT and CDR2 YENEEA come from the germline V gene. DNA of the CDR3: TGTGCCAGCAGCCCCCTTCAAGTGAACAATGAGCAGTTCTTC. This translates into CASSPLQVNNEQFF.

This clonotype was detected once. The gene calls are TRBV7-3 and TRBJ2-1; maybe TRBD2 (5 bases). Germline lookup yields CDR1 SGHTA and CDR2 FQGTGA. This CDR3 is 13 amino acids long. V was cut by 7 bases and J by 5 bases, with 12 bases left in between. In nucleotides, the CDR3 is TGTGCCAGCAAGAGGGTTCCGAACAATGAGCAGTTCTTC. It encodes CASKRVPNNEQFF.

A few counts support this clonotype. This chain links TRBV20-1 with TRBJ2-2; 9 bases line up with TRBD2. There are 17 residues in the CDR3. Germline V gives CDR1 DFQATT, CDR2 SNEGSKA (reference sequence). V dropped 6 bases and J dropped 0; count of bases not matched to a gene: 11. The CDR3 nucleotides read TGCAGTGCGACCCCGACTAGCGGCAGACCGAACACCGGGGAGCTGTTTTTT. This sequence encodes CSATPTSGRPNTGELFF.

This clonotype turned up a few times. The chain employs TRBV20-1 and TRBJ2-7, with D possibly TRBD2 on 5 matching bases. The germline V and J ends were trimmed by 6 bases and 9 bases, with 24 bases remaining between them. The germline V gene encodes CDR1 DFQATT and CDR2 SNEGSKA (reference sequence). CDR3 size: 14 residues. CDR3 in amino acids: CSAAPEVSGNRQYF. The CDR3 coding sequence is TGCAGTGCGGCCCCAGAGGTTTCGGGAAATCGGCAGTACTTC.

The table lists this clonotype with a few counts. A much larger clone sits a single nucleotide away, making a read error possible. The gene calls are TRBV14 and TRBJ2-7; D gene unclear. Trimming pared 0 bases from V and 3 bases from J, leaving 6 bases between. Per the germline V gene, CDR1 is SGHDN and CDR2 is FVKESK. This CDR3 contains 13 residues. This CDR3 is CASSQEQSYEQYF. CDR3 DNA: TGTGCCAGCAGCCAAGAACAGAGCTACGAGCAGTACTTC.

This clonotype was observed a few times. The chain couples TRBV7-9 to TRBJ1-1; D is unclear. There are 15 residues in the CDR3. CDR1 SEHNR and CDR2 FQNEAQ come from the germline V gene (reference sequence). Trimming removed 1 base at V and 4 bases at J, with 13 bases between. The CDR3 bases are TGTGCCAGCAGCTTAGAAGGAGGGCTTGGCACTGAAGCTTTCTTT. Amino acid sequence: CASSLEGGLGTEAFF. The full variable domain, rest sourced from reference TRBV7-9 and TRBJ1-1, is DTGVSQNPRHKITKRGQNVTFRCDPISEHNRLYWYRQTLGQGPEFLTYFQNEAQLEKSRLLSDRFSAERPKGSFSTLEIQRTEQGDSAMYLCASSLEGGLGTEAFFGQGTRLTVV.

Note on this clonotype: A much larger clone is a single base away; this may be a read error. The V and J genes are TRBV6-1 and TRBJ2-2, with no clear D. V lost 0 bases, J lost 0 bases, and 11 bases lay in between. The germline V gene encodes CDR1 MNHNS and CDR2 SASEGT. The CDR3 contains 17 residues. CDR3 amino acids: CASSEAGRLTNTGELFF. The CDR3 coding sequence is TGTGCCAGCAGTGAAGCAGGCCGGCTCACGAACACCGGGGAGCTGTTTTTT.

This clonotype appeared many times. The J gene is TRBJ2-3, the V gene TRBV28; no firm D call. V lost 2 bases to trimming and J lost 3 bases, with 12 bases between them. The CDR3 extends over 15 amino acids. Germline lookup yields CDR1 MDHEN and CDR2 SYDVKM. The CDR3 loop is CASSLHRVTTDTQYF. CDR3 sequence (DNA): TGTGCCAGCAGTTTACATAGAGTAACGACAGATACGCAGTATTTT. The full variable domain, rest sourced from reference TRBV28 and TRBJ2-3, is DVKVTQSSRYLVKRTGEKVFLECVQDMDHENMFWYRQDPGLGLRLIYFSYDVKMKEKGDIPEGYSVSREKKERFSLILESASTNQTSMYLCASSLHRVTTDTQYFGPGTRLTVL.

There are many counts of this clonotype. This chain joins TRBV2 and TRBJ1-2, with 7 bases fitting TRBD1. Germline loops: CDR1 SNHLY, CDR2 FYNNEI. J lost 0 bases, V lost 9 bases, and 4 bases had no gene match. The CDR3 sequence is 13 residues long. CDR3 residues: CARTGQSNYGYTF. DNA of the CDR3: TGTGCCAGAACGGGACAGTCTAACTATGGCTACACCTTC.

The J gene is TRBJ1-1, the V gene TRBV20-1; D unresolved. The germline CDR1 and CDR2 sequences are DFQATT and SNEGSKA (reference sequence). The CDR3 is made up of 13 amino acids. The germline V and J ends were trimmed by 3 bases and 0 bases, with 8 bases remaining between them. CDR3 DNA sequence: TGCAGTGCTAGGGGAGCACTGAACACTGAAGCTTTCTTT. Protein product: CSARGALNTEAFF.

The chain uses TRBV5-1 and TRBJ2-7; D perhaps matches TRBD2 (5 bases). Per germline, CDR1 SGHRS and CDR2 YFSETQ. V lost 1 base to trimming and J lost 3 bases, with 14 bases between them. The CDR3 contains 15 residues. CDR3 loop: CASSLFDGNFYEQYF. CDR3 DNA: TGCGCCAGCAGCTTGTTTGACGGGAATTTCTACGAGCAGTACTTC.

This clonotype was counted many times. The V gene is TRBV28, the J gene TRBJ1-1; D is ambiguous. Germline V lookup: CDR1 MDHEN, CDR2 SYDVKM. The germline V and J ends were trimmed by 2 bases and 1 base, with 5 bases remaining between them. The CDR3 consists of 13 residues. This chain's CDR3 is CASSLPRNTEAFF. CDR3 coding DNA: TGTGCCAGCAGTTTACCGAGGAACACTGAAGCTTTCTTT.